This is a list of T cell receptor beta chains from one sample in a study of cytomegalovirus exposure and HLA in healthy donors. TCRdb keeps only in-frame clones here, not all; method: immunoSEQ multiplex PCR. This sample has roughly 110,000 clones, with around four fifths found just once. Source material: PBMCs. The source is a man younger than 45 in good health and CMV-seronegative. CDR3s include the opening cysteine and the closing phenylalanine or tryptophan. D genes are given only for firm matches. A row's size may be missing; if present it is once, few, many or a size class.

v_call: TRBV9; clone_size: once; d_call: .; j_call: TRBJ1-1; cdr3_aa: CASSVGHGGGTEAFF; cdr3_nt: TGTGCCAGCAGCGTAGGCCACGGAGGTGGCACTGAAGCTTTCTTT
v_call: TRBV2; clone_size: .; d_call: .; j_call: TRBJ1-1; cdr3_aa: CASNPDWSVTEAFF; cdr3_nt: TGTGCCAGCAATCCTGACTGGTCGGTTACTGAAGCTTTCTTT
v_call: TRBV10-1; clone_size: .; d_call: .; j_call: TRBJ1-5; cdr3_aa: CASSDGGQPQHF; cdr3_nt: TGCGCCAGCAGTGACGGGGGTCAGCCCCAGCATTTT
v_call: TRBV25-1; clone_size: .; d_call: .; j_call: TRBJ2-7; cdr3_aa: CASSESGYEQYF; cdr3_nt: TGTGCCAGCAGTGAATCCGGCTACGAGCAGTACTTC
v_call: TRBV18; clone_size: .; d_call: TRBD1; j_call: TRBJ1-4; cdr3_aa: CASSLRQGAGEKLFF; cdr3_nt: TGTGCCAGCTCATTACGACAGGGGGCCGGAGAAAAACTGTTTTTT
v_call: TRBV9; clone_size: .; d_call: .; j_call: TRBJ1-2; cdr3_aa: CASSVTPNRDAFDGYTF; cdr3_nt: TGTGCCAGCAGCGTCACGCCTAACAGGGACGCTTTCGATGGCTACACCTTC
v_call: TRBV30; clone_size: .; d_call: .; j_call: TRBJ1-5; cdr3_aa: CAWREGGSDYQPQHF; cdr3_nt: TGTGCCTGGAGGGAGGGAGGGTCAGATTATCAGCCCCAGCATTTT
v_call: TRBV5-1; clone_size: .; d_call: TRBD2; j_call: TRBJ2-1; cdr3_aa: CASSGAGTSDEQFF; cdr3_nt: TGCGCCAGCAGCGGGGCCGGGACTAGCGATGAGCAGTTCTTC
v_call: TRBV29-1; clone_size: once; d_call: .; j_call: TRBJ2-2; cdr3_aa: CSVPVQGPGELFF; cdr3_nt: TGCAGCGTCCCCGTACAGGGTCCCGGGGAGCTGTTTTTT
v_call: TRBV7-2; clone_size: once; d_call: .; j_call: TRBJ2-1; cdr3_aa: CASSFNGGPNEQFF; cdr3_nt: TGTGCCAGCAGCTTTAACGGAGGGCCAAATGAGCAGTTCTTC
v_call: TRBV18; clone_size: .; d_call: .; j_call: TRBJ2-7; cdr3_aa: CASSLSSYEQYF; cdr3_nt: TGTGCCAGCTCGCTAAGCTCCTACGAGCAGTACTTC
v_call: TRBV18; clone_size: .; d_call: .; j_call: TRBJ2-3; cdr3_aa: CASSPAVRDSFTDTQYF; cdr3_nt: TGTGCCAGCTCACCAGCTGTCAGGGACTCATTCACAGATACGCAGTATTTT
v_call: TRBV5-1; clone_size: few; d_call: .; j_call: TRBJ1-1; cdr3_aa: CASSLDLNTEAFF; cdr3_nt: TGCGCCAGCAGCTTGGACTTGAACACTGAAGCTTTCTTT
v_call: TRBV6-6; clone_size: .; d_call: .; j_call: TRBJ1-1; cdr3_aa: CASSHGGAEAFF; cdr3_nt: TGTGCCAGCAGCCACGGGGGGGCTGAAGCTTTCTTT
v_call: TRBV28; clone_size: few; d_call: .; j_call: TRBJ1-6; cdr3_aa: CASSLSWGLQLPPLHF; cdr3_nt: TGTGCCAGCAGTTTATCGTGGGGACTCCAACTGCCACCCCTCCACTTT
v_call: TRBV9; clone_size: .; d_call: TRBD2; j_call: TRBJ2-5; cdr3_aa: CASSLGTSGMGKETQYF; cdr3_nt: TGTGCCAGCAGCTTAGGGACTAGCGGGATGGGGAAAGAGACCCAGTACTTC
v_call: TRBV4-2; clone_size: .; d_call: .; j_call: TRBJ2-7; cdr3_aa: CASSQGEGVGYEQYF; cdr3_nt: TGTGCCAGCAGCCAAGGTGAGGGAGTAGGCTACGAGCAGTACTTC
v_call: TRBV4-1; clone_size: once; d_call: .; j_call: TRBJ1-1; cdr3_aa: CASSHRTPLGGVGTEAFF; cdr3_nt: TGCGCCAGCAGCCATCGTACGCCACTGGGGGGAGTGGGCACTGAAGCTTTCTTT
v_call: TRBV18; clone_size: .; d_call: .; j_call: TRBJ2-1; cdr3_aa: CASSSGEVVEQFF; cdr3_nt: TGTGCCAGCTCCTCTGGGGAGGTGGTTGAGCAGTTCTTC
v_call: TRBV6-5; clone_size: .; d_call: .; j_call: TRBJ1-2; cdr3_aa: CASSPRVGYGYTF; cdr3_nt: TGTGCCAGCAGTCCCCGGGTGGGCTATGGCTACACCTTC
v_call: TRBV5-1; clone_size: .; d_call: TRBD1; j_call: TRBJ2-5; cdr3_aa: CASSLQGAETQYF; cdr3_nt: TGCGCCAGCAGCTTACAGGGGGCGGAGACCCAGTACTTC
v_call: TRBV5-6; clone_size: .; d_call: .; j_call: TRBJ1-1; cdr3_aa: CASSLVREGRSTEAFF; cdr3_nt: TGTGCCAGCAGCTTGGTAAGGGAGGGTCGGAGCACTGAAGCTTTCTTT
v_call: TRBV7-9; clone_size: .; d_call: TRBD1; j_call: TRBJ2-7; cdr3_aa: CASSPDYRGYEQYF; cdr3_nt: TGTGCCAGCAGCCCCGACTACAGGGGTTACGAGCAGTACTTC
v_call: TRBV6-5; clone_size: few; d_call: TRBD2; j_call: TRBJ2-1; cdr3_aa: CASSSRLAGGNEQFF; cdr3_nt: TGTGCCAGCAGTTCCAGACTAGCGGGAGGGAATGAGCAGTTCTTC
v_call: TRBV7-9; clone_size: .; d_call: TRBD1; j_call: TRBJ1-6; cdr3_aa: CSSSPTGTANSPLHF; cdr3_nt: TGTTCCAGCAGCCCTACCGGGACAGCGAATTCACCCCTCCACTTT
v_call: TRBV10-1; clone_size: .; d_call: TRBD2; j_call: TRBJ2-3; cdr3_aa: CASSESRLAGRADTQYF; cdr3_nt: TGCGCCAGCAGTGAGTCGAGACTAGCGGGAAGGGCAGATACGCAGTATTTT
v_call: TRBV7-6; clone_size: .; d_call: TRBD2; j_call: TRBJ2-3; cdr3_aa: CASSLTSGSTDTQYF; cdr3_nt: TGTGCCAGCAGCCTGACTAGCGGGAGCACAGATACGCAGTATTTT
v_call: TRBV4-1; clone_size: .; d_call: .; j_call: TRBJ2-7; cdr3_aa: CASSQQTGTYEQYF; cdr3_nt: TGCGCCAGCAGCCAACAAACAGGTACCTACGAGCAGTACTTC
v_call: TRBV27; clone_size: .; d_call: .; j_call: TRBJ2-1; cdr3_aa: CASSLAPTNEQFF; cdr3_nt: TGTGCCAGCAGTTTAGCACCTACGAATGAGCAGTTCTTC